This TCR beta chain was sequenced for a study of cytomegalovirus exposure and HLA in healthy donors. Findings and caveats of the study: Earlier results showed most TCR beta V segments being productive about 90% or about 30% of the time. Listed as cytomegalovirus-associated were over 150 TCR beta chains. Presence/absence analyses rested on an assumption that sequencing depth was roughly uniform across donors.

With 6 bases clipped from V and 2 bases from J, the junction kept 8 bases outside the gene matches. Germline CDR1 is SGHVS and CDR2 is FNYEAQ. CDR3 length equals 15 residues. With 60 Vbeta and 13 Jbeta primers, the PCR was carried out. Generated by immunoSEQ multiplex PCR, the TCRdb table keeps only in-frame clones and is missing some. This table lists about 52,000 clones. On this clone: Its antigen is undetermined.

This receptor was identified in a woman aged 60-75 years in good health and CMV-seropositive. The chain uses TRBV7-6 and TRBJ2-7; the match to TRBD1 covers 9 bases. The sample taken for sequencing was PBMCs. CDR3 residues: CASRPGTGSAYEQYF. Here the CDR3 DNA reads TGTGCCAGCAGACCCGGGACAGGGAGCGCCTACGAGCAGTACTTC.